This TCR beta chain was obtained from a study of T cell responses to AZD1222 COVID-19 vaccine (dated by TCRdb to about 2021). Study-level background: AZD1222 recipients given second doses at about 4 weeks or at about 12 weeks were pooled, since spike-specific TCR depth and breadth were not found to differ between the two schedules. Trial participants were enrolled by age into subgroups of 18-55, 56-69 and 70-plus years, and around 140, 26 and 57 TCR-sequenced participants, respectively, were included in these subgroups. A total of 230 or so trial participants underwent TCR sequencing, of whom about 200 received two doses of AZD1222 and roughly 25 received two doses of the MenACWY control vaccine.

The investigation overall reported the following: Spike-specific TCR breadth and depth rose significantly after two AZD1222 doses compared with day 0 and with MenACWY recipients. Participants were mostly white British, with more females than males. The authors suggested clonal diversity may have been underestimated. Because no day 14 peak-response samples were available, repertoires were characterized only after the peak T cell response. In the small 56-69-year group, the increase in depth fell short of significance, most likely because of low power. Conclusions about previously exposed vaccinees are limited, since just a handful of AZD1222 recipients were seropositive for SARS-CoV-2 at baseline. Vaccine-associated CD4 TCRs spanned the whole spike protein, with dominant responses in regions 160-218 and 743-854. Reportedly, almost half of the unique spike-specific TCRs recognized epitopes lying outside the regions that are mutated in the B.1.351 and B.1.1.7 variants.

The CDR3 regions of human TCRbeta chains were analyzed by immunosequencing. Turning to the authors' computational methods: Repertoire TCRs were matched against a reference library of SARS-CoV-2-specific TCRs generated with the MIRA antigen-specificity platform. Breadth was defined as the fraction of unique TCRs that were SARS-CoV-2-associated. Depth was defined as the fraction of total T cells that were SARS-CoV-2-associated. Using the MIRA data, every spike-specific TCR was mapped to the spike region that the TCR reacted to and assigned to either a CD4 or a CD8 class. Log10-transformed breadth and depth values were compared by one-way ANOVA with Sidak's multiple comparisons tests. This immuneACCESS table, as held by TCRdb, lists in-frame sequences with V and J called but not all clones. Of the missing ones, under half trace to an unresolved V gene in checked studies; the others have no known cause. The V and J calls and clone size come from that table; D and trimming were worked out from the DNA. This sample comprises roughly 28,000 clones, about nine tenths of them detected only once. Around 1.4% of the sample is held by the ten biggest clonotypes.

The meaning of the sample's time point label: baseline before first vaccination. Vaccinee samples were obtained from the UK trials COV001 and COV002, which included a single-blind randomized controlled phase 2/3 trial of AZD1222 (ChAdOx1 nCoV-19) in healthy adults. For TCRbeta chain sequencing, PBMC samples were collected from trial participants at day 0 and at day 28 after the second dose. Via the germline V gene, CDR1 is SGDLS and CDR2 YYNGEE. The CDR3 runs 16 amino acids, cysteine and phenylalanine included. Just CDR3 DNA is preserved here, 48 bases in frame from base 1. The V and J ends are trimmed by 0 bases and 1 base, leaving 13 bases between them. Turning to this clone: Its antigen remains undetermined. Per-base qualities were not stored, and no clone one base away is much larger.

The chain uses TRBV9 and TRBJ2-5; the D segment could be TRBD1, given 5 matching bases. The TCR was taken from an adult in good health. The sequencing here drew on peripheral blood, taken on day 0 of AZD1222 vaccination. The CDR3 in this case is CASSVGVGQGQETQYF. The DNA sequence is TGTGCCAGCAGCGTAGGCGTGGGGCAGGGCCAAGAGACCCAGTACTTC. Reference TRBV9 and TRBJ2-5 genes cover what lies past the CDR3, so the full variable domain is DSGVTQTPKHLITATGQRVTLRCSPRSGDLSVYWYQQSLDQGLQFLIQYYNGEERAKGNILERFSAQQFPDLHSELNLSSLELGDSALYFCASSVGVGQGQETQYFGPGTRLLVL.